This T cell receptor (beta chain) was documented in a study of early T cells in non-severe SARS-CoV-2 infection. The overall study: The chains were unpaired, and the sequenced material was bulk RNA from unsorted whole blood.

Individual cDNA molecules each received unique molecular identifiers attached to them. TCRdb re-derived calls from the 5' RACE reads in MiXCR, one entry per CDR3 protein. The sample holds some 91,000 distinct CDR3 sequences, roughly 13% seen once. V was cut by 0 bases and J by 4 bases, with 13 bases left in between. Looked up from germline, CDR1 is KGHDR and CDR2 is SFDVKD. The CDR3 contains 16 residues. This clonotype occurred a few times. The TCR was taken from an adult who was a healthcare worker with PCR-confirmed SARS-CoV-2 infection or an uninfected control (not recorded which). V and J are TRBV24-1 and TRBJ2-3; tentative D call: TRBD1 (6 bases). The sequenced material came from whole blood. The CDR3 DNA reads TGTGCCACCAGTGATTTGGAGGTCAGGGGAGCAGATACGCAGTATTTT. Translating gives CATSDLEVRGADTQYF.